The 10 T cell receptor beta chains in this list originate from one sample, sequenced in a study of CD8+ T cells in alopecia areata. Extraction and reverse transcription of RNA yielded cDNA as the sequencing template. Produced via immunoSEQ multiplex PCR; TCRdb's table is partial and in-frame only. The repertoire holds over 150,000 clones, with roughly 59% as singletons. Here the sequenced sample was CD4+ T cells sorted from blood, taken at week 0. The origin of the receptors is a human donor with alopecia areata.

This chain connects TRBV19 to TRBJ1-6; no clear D. The CDR3 has 13 residues. V lost 7 bases to trimming and J lost 7 bases, with 11 bases between them. Germline assignment: CDR1 LNHDA and CDR2 SQIVND (reference sequence). This chain's CDR3 is CASNHGLNSPLHF. The DNA for the CDR3 is TGTGCCAGTAATCATGGACTCAATTCACCCCTCCACTTT.

This chain uses TRBV29-1 with TRBJ1-1; D is possibly TRBD1 (5 bases). This CDR3 spans 15 amino acids. V lost 7 bases and J lost 0, with 18 bases in between. The germline V gene encodes CDR1 SQVTM and CDR2 ANQGSEA. The chain's CDR3 is CSANRDGKMNTEAFF. For the CDR3, the DNA is TGCAGCGCTAACCGGGACGGTAAAATGAACACTGAAGCTTTCTTT.

The chain couples TRBV2 to TRBJ2-3; D possibly uses TRBD1 or TRBD2 (5 bases each). V was pared by 6 bases and J by 2 bases, with 15 bases between. Germline V gene sequence: CDR1 SNHLY, CDR2 FYNNEI. CDR3 length equals 15 residues. DNA for the CDR3: TGTGCCAGCAGCGAGGGGCGGCGATACACAGATACGCAGTATTTT. The encoded protein is CASSEGRRYTDTQYF.

The chain carries TRBV20-1 and TRBJ1-2, with no clear D. The CDR3 has 11 amino acids. Between the trimmed V and J ends, which lost 6 bases and 14 bases, there was a span of 19 bases. Germline V gene sequence: CDR1 DFQATT, CDR2 SNEGSKA (reference sequence). CDR3 region: CSASPGVFPTF. For the CDR3, the DNA is TGCAGTGCCTCCCCCGGGGTGTTCCCAACCTTC.

V and J are TRBV15 and TRBJ1-1; D gene ambiguous. Germline V gene lookup returns CDR1 LNHNV and CDR2 YYDKDF (reference sequence). CDR3 length equals 13 residues. V dropped 8 bases and J dropped 0 bases, with 10 bases sitting between them. The CDR3 is CATGLGMNTEAFF. The CDR3 DNA is TGTGCCACCGGCTTAGGGATGAACACTGAAGCTTTCTTT.

This clone appeared a single time. The rearrangement links TRBV29-1 to TRBJ2-1, with D perhaps given as TRBD1 or TRBD2 (5 bases each). Germline CDR1 reads SQVTM; CDR2 reads ANQGSEA. The V gene lost 7 bases and the J gene lost 2 bases, with 12 bases spanning the gap. This CDR3 is 13 amino acids long. The CDR3 coding sequence is TGCAGCGCTCGAGAGGGGACCTACAATGAGCAGTTCTTC. Translation gives CSAREGTYNEQFF.

The chain recombines TRBV5-1 with TRBJ2-5; D not certain. Trimming shortened V by 7 bases and J by 0 bases, and 7 bases separated the two germline ends. The CDR3 is 12 residues long. Germline CDR1 reads SGHRS; CDR2 reads YFSETQ. Here the CDR3 DNA reads TGCGCCAGCTCGTCTAACCAAGAGACCCAGTACTTC. Protein product: CASSSNQETQYF. The entire variable domain, with the rest obtained from reference TRBV5-1 and TRBJ2-5, is as follows: KAGVTQTPRYLIKTRGQQVTLSCSPISGHRSVSWYQQTPGQGLQFLFEYFSETQRNKGNFPGRFSGRQFSNSRSEMNVSTLELGDSALYLCASSSNQETQYFGPGTRLLVL.

This clone was detected a few times. The J gene is TRBJ1-2, the V gene TRBV29-1; no firm D call. Germline CDR1 and CDR2: SQVTM and ANQGSEA. There are 14 residues in the CDR3. Trimming took off 2 bases at V and 0 bases at J, with 10 bases between the two ends. CDR3 sequence: CSVEMWAPNYGYTF. DNA for the CDR3: TGCAGCGTTGAAATGTGGGCCCCTAACTATGGCTACACCTTC.

This chain links TRBV2 with TRBJ1-5, with D possibly being TRBD1 (5 bases). Germline assignment: CDR1 SNHLY and CDR2 FYNNEI. V was cut by 5 bases and J by 3 bases, with 11 bases left in between. The CDR3 consists of 14 residues. The CDR3 region has the DNA TGTGCCAGCAGTTATGGACAAACCAATCAGCCCCAGCATTTT. Amino acids: CASSYGQTNQPQHF.

The V and J genes are TRBV5-6 and TRBJ1-5, with 7 bases lining up with TRBD1. The J segment lost 7 bases and the V segment lost 4 bases, leaving 5 bases of the junction unmatched. Germline V lookup: CDR1 SGHDT, CDR2 YYEEEE. The CDR3 runs 13 residues. The CDR3 reads CASSHTGAQPQHF. The CDR3 DNA follows: TGTGCCAGCAGCCACACAGGGGCCCAGCCCCAGCATTTT.